Listed here is a single T cell receptor beta chain. The sample comes from a study of glioma-infiltrating T cells after dendritic cell vaccination. V lost 0 bases and J 8 bases, leaving 7 bases between the germline ends. The CDR3 has 12 residues. Germline lookup yields CDR1 MRHNA and CDR2 SNTAGT. The immunoSEQ assay amplified TCRB CDR3 from up to 2 ug DNA. The PCR used 60 V beta and 13 J beta primers. Assay used: immunoSEQ multiplex PCR; TCRdb lists only in-frame clones, some missing. Of some 70,000 clones in the sample, about 86% were seen once. None of the glioblastoma patients had an isocitrate dehydrogenase mutation. Blood PBMC samples: pre-vaccination, two weeks post third vaccination, and at tumor progression.

This receptor was obtained from a human donor with glioblastoma. Here the sequenced sample was blood, taken before dendritic cell vaccination. The chain is built from TRBV6-4 and TRBJ1-1, with D unclear. CDR3 nucleotide sequence: TGTGCCAGCAGTGACTCGTCAGGCGAAGCTTTCTTT. Its translation: CASSDSSGEAFF.